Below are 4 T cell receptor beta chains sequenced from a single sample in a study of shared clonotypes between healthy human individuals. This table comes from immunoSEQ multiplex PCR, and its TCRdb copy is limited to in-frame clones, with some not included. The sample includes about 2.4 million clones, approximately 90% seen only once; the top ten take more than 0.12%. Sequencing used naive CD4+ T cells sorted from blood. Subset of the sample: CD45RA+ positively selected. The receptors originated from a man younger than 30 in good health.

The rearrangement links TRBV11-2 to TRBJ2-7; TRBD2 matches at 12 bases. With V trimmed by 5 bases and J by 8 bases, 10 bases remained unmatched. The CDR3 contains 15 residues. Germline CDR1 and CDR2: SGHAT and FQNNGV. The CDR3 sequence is CASSADLAGGFKQYF. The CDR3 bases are TGTGCCAGCAGCGCCGACCTAGCGGGAGGGTTCAAGCAGTACTTC.

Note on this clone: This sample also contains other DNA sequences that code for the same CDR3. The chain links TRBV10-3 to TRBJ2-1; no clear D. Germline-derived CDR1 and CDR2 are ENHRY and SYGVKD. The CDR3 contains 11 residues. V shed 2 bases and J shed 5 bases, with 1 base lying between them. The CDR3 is CAISENNEQFF. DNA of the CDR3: TGTGCCATCAGTGAGAACAATGAGCAGTTCTTC.

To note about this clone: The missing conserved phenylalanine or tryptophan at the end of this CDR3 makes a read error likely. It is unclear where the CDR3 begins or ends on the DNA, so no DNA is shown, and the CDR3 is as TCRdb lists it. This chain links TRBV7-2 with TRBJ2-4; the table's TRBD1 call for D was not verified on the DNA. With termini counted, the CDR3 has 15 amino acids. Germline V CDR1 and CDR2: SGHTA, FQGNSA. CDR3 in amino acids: CASSRQTGTGGPPSL.

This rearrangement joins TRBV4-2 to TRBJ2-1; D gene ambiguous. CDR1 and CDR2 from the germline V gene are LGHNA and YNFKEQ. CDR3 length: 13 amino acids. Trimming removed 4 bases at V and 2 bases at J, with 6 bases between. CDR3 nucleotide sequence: TGTGCCAGCAGCCCTAGGACCTACAATGAGCAGTTCTTC. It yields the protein CASSPRTYNEQFF.